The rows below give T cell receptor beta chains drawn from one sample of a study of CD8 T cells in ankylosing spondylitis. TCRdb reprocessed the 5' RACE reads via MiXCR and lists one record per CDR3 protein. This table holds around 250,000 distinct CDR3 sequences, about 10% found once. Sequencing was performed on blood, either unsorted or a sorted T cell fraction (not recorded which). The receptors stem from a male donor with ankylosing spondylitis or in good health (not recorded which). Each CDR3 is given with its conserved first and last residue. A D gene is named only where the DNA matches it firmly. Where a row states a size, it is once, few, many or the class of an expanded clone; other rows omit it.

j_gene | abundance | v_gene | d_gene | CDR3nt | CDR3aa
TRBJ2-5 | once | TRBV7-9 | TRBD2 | TGTGCCAGCAGCTTCTTTAGCGGGACAGAGACCCAGTACTTC | CASSFFSGTETQYF
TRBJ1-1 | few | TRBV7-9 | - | TGTGCCAGCAGCTTAGTCGGCAGGGCCACTGAAGCTTTCTTT | CASSLVGRATEAFF
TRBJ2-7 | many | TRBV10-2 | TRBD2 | TGCGCCAGCAGTGTTACTAGCGGGGGATTACCCTACGAGCAGTACTTC | CASSVTSGGLPYEQYF
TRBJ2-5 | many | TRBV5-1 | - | TGCGCCAGCAGCTTGGTTGGGGATTCGGAGACCCAGTACTTC | CASSLVGDSETQYF
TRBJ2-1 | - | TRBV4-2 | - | TGTGCCAGCAGCCCGGGGGTCCTTTCCTACAATGAGCAGTTCTTC | CASSPGVLSYNEQFF
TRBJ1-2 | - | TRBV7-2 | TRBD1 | TGTGCCAGCAGCCCGCGGGGGACAGTTTTTGGCTTCGGCTACACCTTC | CASSPRGTVFGFGYTF
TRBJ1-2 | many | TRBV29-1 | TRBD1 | TGCAGCCTAACAGGGGTTAATGGCTACACCTTC | CSLTGVNGYTF
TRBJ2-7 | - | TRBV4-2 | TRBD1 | TGTGCCAGCAGCCTTGAGGTGACAGGGGGGTACGAGCAGTACTTC | CASSLEVTGGYEQYF
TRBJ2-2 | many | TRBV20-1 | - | TGCAGTGCTAGAAAGTTAGCGGTGAACACCGGGGAGCTGTTTTTT | CSARKLAVNTGELFF
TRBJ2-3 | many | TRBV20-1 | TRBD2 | TGCAGTGCTAGTCCGCTCGGACTAGCGAGCACAGATACGCAGTATTTT | CSASPLGLASTDTQYF
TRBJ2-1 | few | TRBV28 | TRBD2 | TGTGCCAGCAGTACTCTAGCGGGGGGGCTATACAATGAGCAGTTCTTC | CASSTLAGGLYNEQFF
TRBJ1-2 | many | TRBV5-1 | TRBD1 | TGCGCCAGCAGCTTGCGAGGACAGGACTATGGCTACACCTTC | CASSLRGQDYGYTF
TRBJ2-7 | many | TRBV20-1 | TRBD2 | TGCAGTGCTAGAGATAGTGAGCGGGAGGGTTACGAGCAGTACTTC | CSARDSEREGYEQYF
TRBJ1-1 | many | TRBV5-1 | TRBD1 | TGCGCCAGCAGCTTGAAACAGGGGGTTGGGAACACTGAAGCTTTCTTT | CASSLKQGVGNTEAFF
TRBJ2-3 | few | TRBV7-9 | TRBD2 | TGTGCCAGCAGCTTAGGCGAGCGGGGCCGCACAGATACGCAGTATTTT | CASSLGERGRTDTQYF
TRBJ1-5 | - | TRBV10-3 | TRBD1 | TGTGCCATCAGTGAGAAGGGGGCCAATCAGCCCCAGCATTTT | CAISEKGANQPQHF
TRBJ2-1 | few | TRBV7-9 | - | TGTGCCAGCAGCCAACAGGGTGAGGTCTGGTTCTTC | CASSQQGEVWFF
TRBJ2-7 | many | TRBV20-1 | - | TGCAGTGCTAGAGATCCGATAACCTACGAGCAGTACTTC | CSARDPITYEQYF
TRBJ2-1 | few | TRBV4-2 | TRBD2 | TGTGCCAGCAGCCAAGGGGTTGCGGGGGGGCTCTACAATGAGCAGTTCTTC | CASSQGVAGGLYNEQFF
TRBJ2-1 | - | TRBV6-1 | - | TGTGCCAGCGCATCACTAGCCGATCCATACAATGAGCAGTTCTTC | CASASLADPYNEQFF
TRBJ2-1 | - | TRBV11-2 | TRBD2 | TGTGCCAGCATGGGACTAGCGGGGGGGAGGATTGAGCAGTTCTTC | CASMGLAGGRIEQFF
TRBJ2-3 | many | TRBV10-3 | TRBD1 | TGTGCCATCAGTGGCCGGACAGGGGGCACAGATACGCAGTATTTT | CAISGRTGGTDTQYF
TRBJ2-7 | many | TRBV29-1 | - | TGCAGCGTTGAATCGGGGTCCTACGAGCAGTACTTC | CSVESGSYEQYF
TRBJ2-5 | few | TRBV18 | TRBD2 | TGTGCCAGCTCACCACGTGATAGCGGGGATGTCCGAGAGACCCAGTACTTC | CASSPRDSGDVRETQYF
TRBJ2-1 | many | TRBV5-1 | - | TGCGCCAGCAGCCCAGCTGCCCCGAGGAATGAGCAGTTCTTC | CASSPAAPRNEQFF
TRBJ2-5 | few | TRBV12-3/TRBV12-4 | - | TGTGCCAGCAGTTTCGGATTGGGCGGGAAAGAGACCCAGTACTTC | CASSFGLGGKETQYF
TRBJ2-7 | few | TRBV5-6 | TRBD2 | TGTGCCAGCAGCTTGGTTGGGACTAGCGCCTACGAGCAGTACTTC | CASSLVGTSAYEQYF
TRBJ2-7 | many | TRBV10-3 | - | TGTGCCATCAGTGAGGCGGGGAGCTCCTACGAGCAGTACTTC | CAISEAGSSYEQYF
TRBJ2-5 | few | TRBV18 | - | TGTGCCAGCTCACCACAACGGCCAGAGACCCAGTACTTC | CASSPQRPETQYF
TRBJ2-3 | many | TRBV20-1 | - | TGCAGTGCTAGAGATTTTCCCCTTGGGTTTACGCAGTATTTT | CSARDFPLGFTQYF
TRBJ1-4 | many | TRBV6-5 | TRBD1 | TGTGCCAGCAGTTTAAAACCGGGACAGGCTGAAAAACTGTTTTTT | CASSLKPGQAEKLFF
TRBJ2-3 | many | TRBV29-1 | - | TGCAGCGGATGGGACACGCAAAACGAGGATACGCAGTATTTT | CSGWDTQNEDTQYF
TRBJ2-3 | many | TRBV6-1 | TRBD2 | TGTGCCAGCAGTGAGCTAGCGGGAGCTGATACGCAGTATTTT | CASSELAGADTQYF
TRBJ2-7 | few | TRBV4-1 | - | TGCGCCAGCAGCCAAGGAAAAGGTCCCCGGGTATTGTACGAGCAGTACTTC | CASSQGKGPRVLYEQYF
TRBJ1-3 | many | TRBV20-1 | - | TGCAGTGCTAACGTACAGGCTGGAAACACCATATATTTT | CSANVQAGNTIYF
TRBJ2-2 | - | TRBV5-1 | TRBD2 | TGCGCCAGCAGCTTGGTGTCGCTAGCGGTGAACACCGGGGAGCTGTTTTTT | CASSLVSLAVNTGELFF
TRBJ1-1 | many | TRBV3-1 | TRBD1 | TGTGCCAGCACCAGAAATACAGGGGAGACTGAAGCTTTCTTT | CASTRNTGETEAFF
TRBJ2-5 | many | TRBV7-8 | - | TGTGCCAGCAGCTTAGTAGCGACCGAAGAGACCCAGTACTTC | CASSLVATEETQYF
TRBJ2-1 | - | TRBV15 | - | TGTGCCGTTGGCCGGGCGAGCCTCAATGAGCAGTTCTTC | CAVGRASLNEQFF
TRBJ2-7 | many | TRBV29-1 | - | TGCAGCGCCATGGACTCTGCCTACGAGCAGTACTTC | CSAMDSAYEQYF
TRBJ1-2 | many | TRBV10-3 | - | TGTGCCATCAGTGACCCTGTCGAGGGATCATCCTTC | CAISDPVEGSSF
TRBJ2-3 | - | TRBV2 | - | TGTGCCAGCAGTGCCCCTATGGGAGATACGCAGTATTTT | CASSAPMGDTQYF
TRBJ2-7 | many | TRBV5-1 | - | TGCGCCAGCAGCCTTCAGGGAAGGGGTTACGAGCAGTACTTC | CASSLQGRGYEQYF
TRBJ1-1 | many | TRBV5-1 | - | TGCGCCAGCACCCCTGTGGCAGGGAGGACCACTGAAGCTTTCTTT | CASTPVAGRTTEAFF
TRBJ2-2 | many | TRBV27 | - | TGTGCCAGCAGCACGGGGGCAGAAAACACCGGGGAGCTGTTTTTT | CASSTGAENTGELFF
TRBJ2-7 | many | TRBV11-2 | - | TGTGCCAGCAGCTTGAGCCAGCGACCCTACGAGCAGTACTTC | CASSLSQRPYEQYF
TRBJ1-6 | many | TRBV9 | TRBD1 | TGTGCCAGCAGCGCTCAGGGGGATCAAGGGTCACCCCTCCACTTT | CASSAQGDQGSPLHF
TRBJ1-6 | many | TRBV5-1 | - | TGCGCCAGCAGCTTGGGTACGGTCTATAATTCACCCCTCCACTTT | CASSLGTVYNSPLHF
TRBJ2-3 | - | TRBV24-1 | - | TGTGCCACCAGCGCCCAGAGAGGCACAGATACGCAGTATTTT | CATSAQRGTDTQYF